This T cell receptor (delta chain) was identified during a study of DNA immune sequencing with unique molecular identifiers (dated by TCRdb to the early 2020s). Turning to the overall study: Immunomagnetic cell separation was used to enrich gammadelta T cells from buffy coats, and the genomic DNA of the enriched gammadelta T cells was sequenced. gammadelta T cells were enriched from PBMC of approximately nine healthy individuals by fluorescence-activated cell sorting. To compare enriched with non-enriched material, roughly 100 ng of enriched gammadelta T-cell DNA and approximately 0.94 ug of non-enriched PBMC DNA were sequenced. The study developed and validated an ultrasensitive DNA-based TRD repertoire sequencing method using PCR-introduced unique molecular identifiers. The method was validated on synthetic reference molecules and on blood samples from healthy individuals. All donors were healthy people, and more than nine of the donors were profiled using sorted gammadelta T cells from peripheral blood.

This clone is regarded as medium-sized (0.01 to 0.1%). Its antigen remains undetermined. No per-base quality is available; no much larger clone lies one base away. Distinct nucleotide sequences in the sample also encode this CDR3. The library relied on multiplex PCR. Genomic DNA was amplified with a 32-plex assay using primers for all 8 TRDV and 4 TRDJ genes covering the CDR3. A 12-nucleotide UMI was introduced during 2 to 4 barcoding PCR cycles, after which a second PCR was performed with Illumina adapter primers. AMPure XP beads were used to purify the libraries, whose quality was checked on a Fragment Analyzer using the HS NGS Fragment kit. The sequencing was run with an Illumina MiniSeq mid-output kit, including 20% PhiX, and 150 cycles of paired-end reads. On the authors' methods: MIGEC version 1.2.9 was used to process the reads, grouping reads by UMI and building error-corrected consensus sequences. Post-processing used modified VDJtools version 1.2.1 scripts and the tcR R package. TCRdb reprocessed the public data with the CATT caller; entries with the same nucleotide sequence were combined afterwards. What appears here as the V and J calls and clone size reflects TCRdb's work, not the paper's. The sample profile shows thousands of delta-chain clones; roughly 11% of them were found once. The leading ten clones occupy approximately 56% of the sample.

What the research found in general, with its limitations: TRD repertoire diversity differed among healthy donors, and several donors were highly oligoclonal, with the top 5 clonotypes making up more than half of productive molecules. Among clonotypes in healthy donors, TRDV2 paired with TRDJ1 was identified as the most common TRD rearrangement. The primer-based approach is unable to detect novel TRD sequences that the primers do not target.

From the cysteine through the phenylalanine, the CDR3 covers 15 amino acids. Here the CDR3 DNA is all that survives: 45 bases in frame from base 1. The trim is 0 bases for V and 0 bases for J, with a gap of 10 bases between the germline ends. CDR1 GEAIGNYY and CDR2 EKD are derived from the germline V gene. The sample was gamma-delta T cells enriched from blood buffy coat, or unenriched PBMCs (not recorded which). This TCR was sampled from a human donor in good health. The chain employs TRDV2 and TRDJ1, with a tentative D gene TRDD3 over 5 matching bases. Read as DNA, the sequence is TGTGCCTGTGACACCGTAGGGGAATACACCGATAAACTCATCTTT. It is translated as CACDTVGEYTDKLIF.